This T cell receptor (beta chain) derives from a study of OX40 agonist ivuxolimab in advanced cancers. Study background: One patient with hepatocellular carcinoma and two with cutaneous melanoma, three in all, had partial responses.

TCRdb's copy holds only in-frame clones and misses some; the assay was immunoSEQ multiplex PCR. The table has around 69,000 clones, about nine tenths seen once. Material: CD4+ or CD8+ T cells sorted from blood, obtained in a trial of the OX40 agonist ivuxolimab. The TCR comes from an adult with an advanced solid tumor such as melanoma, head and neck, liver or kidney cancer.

This CDR3 reads CASRRVSGSPDTQYF. The CDR3 DNA is TGTGCCAGCAGGCGAGTTAGCGGGAGTCCGGATACGCAGTATTTT. V gene TRBV6-5 combines with J gene TRBJ2-3; TRBD2 matches 9 bases. The trim removed 6 bases at V and 6 bases at J, leaving 10 bases unmatched. The germline CDR1 and CDR2 sequences are MNHEY and SVGAGI. The CDR3 has 15 amino acids.